What follows describes a single T cell receptor beta chain. Antigen specificity is unknown. The data were produced by immunoSEQ multiplex PCR, yet TCRdb's version contains in-frame clones alone and is incomplete. The profile shows about 56,000 clones, approximately 93% of them singletons. The record originates from a study of cytomegalovirus exposure and HLA in healthy donors. Across the whole study: The 120 validation repertoires and the roughly 690 first-cohort repertoires shared a platform, a later analysis reported. Whole-study findings and limits: A few of the chains that were CMV-associated were confirmed in vitro to be specific for CMV antigens.

The sequenced material came from PBMCs. The sequence was obtained from a woman aged 18-35 years in good health and CMV-seropositive.

CDR3 coding DNA: TGTGCCAGCAGACCGGACGGGAACTCCTATAATTCACCCCTCCACTTT. Its translation: CASRPDGNSYNSPLHF. This chain links TRBV28 with TRBJ1-6, with no clear D. CDR1 and CDR2 (germline): MDHEN, SYDVKM. Between the trimmed V and J ends, which lost 6 bases and 0 bases, there was a span of 12 bases. There are 16 residues in the CDR3.